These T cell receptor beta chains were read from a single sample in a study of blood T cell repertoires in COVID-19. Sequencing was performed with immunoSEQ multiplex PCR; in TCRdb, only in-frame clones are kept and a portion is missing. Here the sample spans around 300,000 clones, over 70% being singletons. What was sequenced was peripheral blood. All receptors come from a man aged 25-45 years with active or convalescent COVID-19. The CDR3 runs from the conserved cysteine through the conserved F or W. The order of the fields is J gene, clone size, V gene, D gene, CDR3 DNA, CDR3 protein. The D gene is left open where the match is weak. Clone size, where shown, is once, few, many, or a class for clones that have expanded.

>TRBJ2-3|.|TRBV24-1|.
TGTGCCAGCCGACCGACCGGGAGTCCAGATACGCAGTATTTT
CASRPTGSPDTQYF
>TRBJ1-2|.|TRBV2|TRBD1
TGTGCCAGCAGTGAACCCCACAGGGGGCAGGGCTACACCTTC
CASSEPHRGQGYTF
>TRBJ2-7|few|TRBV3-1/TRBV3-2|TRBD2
TGTGCCAGCAGCCGCGGACTAGCGGGGCCCTACGAGCAGTACTTC
CASSRGLAGPYEQYF
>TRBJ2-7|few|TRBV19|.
TGTGCCAGTAGTATGGGGGGGAGACAGGGGCCCTGTGGCGAGCAGTACTTC
CASSMGGRQGPCGEQYF
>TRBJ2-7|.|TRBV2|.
TGTGCCAGCAGCGCGCGGTCAGTAGGAGAGCAGTACTTC
CASSARSVGEQYF
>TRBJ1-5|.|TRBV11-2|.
TGTGCCAGCAGCTTAGATCGAGGAGGCAATCAGCCCCAGCATTTT
CASSLDRGGNQPQHF
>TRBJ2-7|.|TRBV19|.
TGTGCCAGTAGTATACGCGGGGACTCCTACGAGCAGTACTTC
CASSIRGDSYEQYF
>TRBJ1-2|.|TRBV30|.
TGTGCCTGGGGCGTTGGAGGAGGCTACACCTTC
CAWGVGGGYTF
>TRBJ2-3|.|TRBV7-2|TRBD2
TGTGCCAGCAGCGTCCTAGCGGGGGGGCCGGGCACAGATACGCAGTATTTT
CASSVLAGGPGTDTQYF
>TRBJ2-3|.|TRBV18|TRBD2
TGTGCCAGCTCACCAGCGGGGGGGGCCACAGATACGCAGTATTTT
CASSPAGGATDTQYF
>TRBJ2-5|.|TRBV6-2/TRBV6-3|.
TGTGCCAGCAGTTACTCGATTTTGGCCCCAGGTACCCAAGAGACCCAGTACTTC
CASSYSILAPGTQETQYF
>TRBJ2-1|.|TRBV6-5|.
TGTGCCAGCAGTTACTTTAGCGGAGTCCCCCATGAGCAGTTCTTC
CASSYFSGVPHEQFF
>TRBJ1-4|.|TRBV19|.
TGTGCCAGTAACTTACAGCTGGATGAAAAACTGTTTTTT
CASNLQLDEKLFF
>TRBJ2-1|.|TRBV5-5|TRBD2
TGTGCCAGCAGCACCTGGGGACTAGCGGGGAATGAGCAGTTCTTC
CASSTWGLAGNEQFF
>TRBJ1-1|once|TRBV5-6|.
TGTGCCAGCAGCGACTCGCCGCGGACTGAAGCTTTCTTT
CASSDSPRTEAFF
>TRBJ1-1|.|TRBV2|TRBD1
TGTGCCAGCACGATACAACAGGGGACGGGGGCTTTCTTT
CASTIQQGTGAFF
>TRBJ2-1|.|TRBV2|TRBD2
TGTGCCACCTGGGCGACTAGCGGCCTGTACAATGAGCAGTTCTTC
CATWATSGLYNEQFF
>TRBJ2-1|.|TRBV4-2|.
TGTGCCAGCAGCCAAGATTGGCGGGACAGCCTCTACAATGAGCAGTTCTTC
CASSQDWRDSLYNEQFF
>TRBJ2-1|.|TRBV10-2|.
TGCGCCAGCAGTGAGATGGCGGGGACCTACAATGAGCAGTTCTTC
CASSEMAGTYNEQFF
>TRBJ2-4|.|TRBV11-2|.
TGTGCCAGCAGCGCCCAGTACCCGGGAGTAGACATTCAGTACTTC
CASSAQYPGVDIQYF
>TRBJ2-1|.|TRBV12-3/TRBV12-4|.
TGTGCCAGCAGTTCGCTGCGGTTTGAGCAGTTCTTC
CASSSLRFEQFF
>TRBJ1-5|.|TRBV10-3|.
TGTGCCATCAGTATAGGGGAGGGCAATCAGCCCCAGCATTTT
CAISIGEGNQPQHF
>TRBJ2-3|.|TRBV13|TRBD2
TGTGCCAGCAGTTTAGCGGGGGGAACTATTTACACAGATACGCAGTATTTT
CASSLAGGTIYTDTQYF
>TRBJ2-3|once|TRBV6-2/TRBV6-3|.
TGTGCCAGCAGTCTACAGACAGGGCGGGGTACGCAGTATTTT
CASSLQTGRGTQYF
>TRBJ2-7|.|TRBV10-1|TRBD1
TGCGCCAGCAGCTCCGGTGGGGACAGGGACTCCTACGAGCAGTACTTC
CASSSGGDRDSYEQYF
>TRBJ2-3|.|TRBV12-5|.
TGTGCTAGTGGTTTACAGGGTTACACAGATACGCAGTATTTT
CASGLQGYTDTQYF
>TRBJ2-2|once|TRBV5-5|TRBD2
TGTGCCAGCAGCCCCGGGGGGGCCCTTATATTTAACACCGGGGAGCTGTTTTTT
CASSPGGALIFNTGELFF
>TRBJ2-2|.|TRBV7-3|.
TGTGCCAGCAGCCCCCTAGGGGCCGGGGAGCTGTTTTTT
CASSPLGAGELFF
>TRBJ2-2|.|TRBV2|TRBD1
TGTGCCAGCAAAGTAAACAGGGGGCTGGTCGGGGAGCTGTTTTTT
CASKVNRGLVGELFF
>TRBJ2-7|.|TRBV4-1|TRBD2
TGCGCCAGCAGCCAAGCCGGGACAACCCGTCTAGCGGGAGGGTACGAGCAGTACTTC
CASSQAGTTRLAGGYEQYF
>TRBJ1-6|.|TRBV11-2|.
TGTGCCAGCAGCTTGCGCAATTCACCCCTCCACTTT
CASSLRNSPLHF
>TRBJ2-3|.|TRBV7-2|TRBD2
TGTGCCAGCAGCTTAGTATTATTAGCGGGCCCGGCAGATACGCAGTATTTT
CASSLVLLAGPADTQYF